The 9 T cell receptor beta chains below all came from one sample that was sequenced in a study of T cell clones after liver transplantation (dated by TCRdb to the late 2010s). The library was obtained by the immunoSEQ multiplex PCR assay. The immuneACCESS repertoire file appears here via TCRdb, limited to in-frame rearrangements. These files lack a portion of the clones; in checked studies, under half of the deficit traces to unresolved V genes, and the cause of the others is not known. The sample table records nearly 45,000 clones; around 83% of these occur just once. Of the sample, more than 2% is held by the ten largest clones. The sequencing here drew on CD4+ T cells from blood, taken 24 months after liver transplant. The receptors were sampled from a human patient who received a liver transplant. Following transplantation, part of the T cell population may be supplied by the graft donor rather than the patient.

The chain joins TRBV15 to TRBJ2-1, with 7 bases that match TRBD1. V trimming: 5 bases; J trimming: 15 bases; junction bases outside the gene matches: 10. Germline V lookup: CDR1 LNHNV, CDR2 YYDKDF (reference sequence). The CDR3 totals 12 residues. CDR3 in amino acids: CATSSEGNRGFF. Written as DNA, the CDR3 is TGTGCCACCAGCTCCGAGGGAAACAGGGGGTTCTTC.

The CDR3 coding sequence is TGCGCCAGCAGTCAATACACCGCCTCTCAGGGGGATACTAATGAAAAACTGTTTTTT. It specifies CASSQYTASQGDTNEKLFF. The chain has TRBV23-1 and TRBJ1-4; TRBD1 matches 7 bases. TRBV23-1 is classed as an ORF, of uncertain function. This CDR3 has 19 residues. Trimming at V came to 1 base and at J to 2 bases, leaving 13 bases not matched to a gene.

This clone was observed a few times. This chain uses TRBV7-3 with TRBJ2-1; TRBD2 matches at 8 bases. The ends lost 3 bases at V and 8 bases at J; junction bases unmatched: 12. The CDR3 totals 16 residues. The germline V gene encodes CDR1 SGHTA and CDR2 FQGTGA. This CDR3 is CASSLTSERGFDEQFF. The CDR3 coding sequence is TGTGCCAGCAGCTTGACATCCGAGCGGGGGTTCGATGAGCAGTTCTTC. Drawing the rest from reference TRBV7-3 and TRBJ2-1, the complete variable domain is GAGVSQTPSNKVTEKGKYVELRCDPISGHTALYWYRQSLGQGPEFLIYFQGTGAADDSGLPNDRFFAVRPEGSVSTLKIQRTERGDSAVYLCASSLTSERGFDEQFFGPGTRLTVL.

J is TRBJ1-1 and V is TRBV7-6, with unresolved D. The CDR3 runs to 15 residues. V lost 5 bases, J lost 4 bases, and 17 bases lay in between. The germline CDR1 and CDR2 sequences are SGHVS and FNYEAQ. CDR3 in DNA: TGTGCCAGCAGCCCCAGGCAAGCTCGGGGCACTGAAGCTTTCTTT. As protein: CASSPRQARGTEAFF.

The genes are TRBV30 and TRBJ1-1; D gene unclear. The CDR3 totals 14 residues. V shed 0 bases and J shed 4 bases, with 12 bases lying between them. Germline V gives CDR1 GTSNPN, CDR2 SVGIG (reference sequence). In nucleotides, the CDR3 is TGTGCCTGGAGTGTACCGGGTCGGATCACTGAAGCTTTCTTT. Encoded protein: CAWSVPGRITEAFF.

Written as DNA, the CDR3 is TGCGCCAGCAGCGAGACAGGGAGGGTCCCCGGGGAGCTGTTTTTT. Its translation is CASSETGRVPGELFF. V and J are TRBV5-1 and TRBJ2-2; tentatively, D is TRBD1 or TRBD2 (7 bases each). Trimming cost V 4 bases and J 6 bases, with 16 bases left between them. This CDR3 has 15 amino acids. The germline CDR1 and CDR2 sequences are SGHRS and YFSETQ.

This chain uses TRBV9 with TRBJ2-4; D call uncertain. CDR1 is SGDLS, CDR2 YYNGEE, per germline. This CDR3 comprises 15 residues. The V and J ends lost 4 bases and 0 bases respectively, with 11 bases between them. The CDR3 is CASSPRPEAKNIQYF. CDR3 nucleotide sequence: TGTGCCAGCAGCCCCCGCCCCGAAGCCAAAAACATTCAGTACTTC.

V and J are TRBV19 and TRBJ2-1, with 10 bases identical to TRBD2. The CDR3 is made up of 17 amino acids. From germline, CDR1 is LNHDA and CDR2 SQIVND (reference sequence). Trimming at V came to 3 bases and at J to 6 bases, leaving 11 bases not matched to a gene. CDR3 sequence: CASSIRGEREGPNEQFF. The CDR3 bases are TGTGCCAGTAGTATTAGAGGGGAGCGGGAGGGCCCCAATGAGCAGTTCTTC.

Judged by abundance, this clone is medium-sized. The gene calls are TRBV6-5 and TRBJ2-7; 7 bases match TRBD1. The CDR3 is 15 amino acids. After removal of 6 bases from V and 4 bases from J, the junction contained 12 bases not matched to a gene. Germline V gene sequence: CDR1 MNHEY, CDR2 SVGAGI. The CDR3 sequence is CASSYTQTGQYEQYF. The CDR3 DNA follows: TGTGCCAGCAGCTACACTCAAACGGGACAGTACGAGCAGTACTTC.